This TCR beta chain was observed in a study of CD8 T cells in ankylosing spondylitis. Regarding the study as a whole: Significant enrichment of disease-linked clones was reported in matched ankylosing spondylitis synovial fluid. A number of the motif variants had already been described in reactive arthritis synovial fluid and blood.

In germline, CDR1 is SQVTM, CDR2 ANQGSEA. Trimming pared 0 bases from V and 9 bases from J, leaving 21 bases between. This CDR3 has 16 residues. In making TCR beta libraries, quantitative 5'-RACE with molecular barcodes was used. TCRdb reanalysed the 5' RACE reads using MiXCR and keeps one entry per CDR3 protein. The sample has some 37,000 distinct CDR3 sequences; about an eighth are singletons. With regard to this clonotype: What it binds is unknown.

The TCR comes from a male donor with ankylosing spondylitis. V usage is TRBV29-1 and J usage is TRBJ2-1, with D tentatively TRBD1 (6 bases). The sequencing sample was made of synovial fluid, either unsorted or a sorted T cell fraction (not recorded which). DNA for the CDR3: TGCAGCGTTGAAGATCTTCAGGCAGGGGCAGTGGGTGAGCAGTTCTTC. Translating it yields CSVEDLQAGAVGEQFF.